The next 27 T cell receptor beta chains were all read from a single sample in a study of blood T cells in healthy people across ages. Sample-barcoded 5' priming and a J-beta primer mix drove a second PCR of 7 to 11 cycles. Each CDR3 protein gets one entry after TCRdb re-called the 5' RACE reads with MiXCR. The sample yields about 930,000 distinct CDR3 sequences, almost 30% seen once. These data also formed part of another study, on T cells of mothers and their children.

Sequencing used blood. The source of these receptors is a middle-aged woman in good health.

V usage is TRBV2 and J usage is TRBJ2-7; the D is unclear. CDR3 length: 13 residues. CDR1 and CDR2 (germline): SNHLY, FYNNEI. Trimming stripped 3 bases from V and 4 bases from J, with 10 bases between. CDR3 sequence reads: CASSEYRNYEQYF. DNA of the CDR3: TGTGCCAGCAGTGAGTACCGAAATTACGAGCAGTACTTC.

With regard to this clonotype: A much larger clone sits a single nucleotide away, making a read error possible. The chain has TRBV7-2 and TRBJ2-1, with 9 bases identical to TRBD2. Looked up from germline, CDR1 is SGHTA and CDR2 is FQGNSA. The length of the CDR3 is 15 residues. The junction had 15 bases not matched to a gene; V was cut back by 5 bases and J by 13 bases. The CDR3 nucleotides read TGTGCCAGCAGCCGGGTAGCGGGGGCTCAAGAGACCCAGTTCTTC. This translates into CASSRVAGAQETQFF. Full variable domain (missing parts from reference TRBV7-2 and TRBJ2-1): GAGVSQSPSNKVTEKGKDVELRCDPISGHTALYWYRQSLGQGLEFLIYFQGNSAPDKSGLPSDRFSAERTGGSVSTLTIQRTQQEDSAVYLCASSRVAGAQETQFFGPGTRLTVL.

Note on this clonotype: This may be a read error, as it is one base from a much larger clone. The CDR3 DNA sequence: TGCAGTGCTCTGATTCCCGGGGCAGGGTTGAGCGAGCAGTACTTC. This translates into CSALIPGAGLSEQYF. J is TRBJ2-5 and V is TRBV20-1; D might be TRBD1 or TRBD2, each matching 5 bases. The DNA end lines up better with TRBJ2-7; the J call may be wrong. The germline CDR1 and CDR2 sequences are DFQATT and SNEGSKA (reference sequence). The CDR3 totals 15 residues.

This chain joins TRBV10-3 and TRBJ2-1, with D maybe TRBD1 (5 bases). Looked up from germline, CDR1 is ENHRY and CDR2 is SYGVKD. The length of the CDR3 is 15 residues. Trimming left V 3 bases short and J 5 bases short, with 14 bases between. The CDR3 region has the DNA TGTGCCATCAGTGACCGGACAAAGTTTAACAATGAGCAGTTCTTC. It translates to CAISDRTKFNNEQFF.

CDR3 loop: CASSHGAEQFF. The CDR3 region has the DNA TGTGCCAGCAGTCACGGGGCGGAGCAGTTCTTC. The rearrangement uses TRBV6-2 or TRBV6-3 and TRBJ2-1, with D perhaps being TRBD1 or TRBD2 (5 bases each). Germline V gives CDR1 MNHEY, CDR2 SVGEGT. The CDR3 consists of 11 residues. Trimming stripped 5 bases from V and 10 bases from J, with 9 bases between.

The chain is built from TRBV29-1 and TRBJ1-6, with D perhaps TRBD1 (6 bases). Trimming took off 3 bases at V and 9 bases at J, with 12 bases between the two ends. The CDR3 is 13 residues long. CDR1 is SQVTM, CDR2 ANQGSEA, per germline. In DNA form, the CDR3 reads TGCAGCGTTGACTTGGGGGGCGGTTCACCCCTCCACTTT. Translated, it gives CSVDLGGGSPLHF.

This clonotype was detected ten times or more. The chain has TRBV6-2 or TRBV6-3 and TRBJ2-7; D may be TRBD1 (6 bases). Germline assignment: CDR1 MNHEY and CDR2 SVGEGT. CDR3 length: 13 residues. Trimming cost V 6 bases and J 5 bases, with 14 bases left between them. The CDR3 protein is CASSRSRGNEQYF. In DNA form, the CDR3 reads TGTGCCAGCAGCCGCTCCAGGGGCAACGAGCAGTACTTC.

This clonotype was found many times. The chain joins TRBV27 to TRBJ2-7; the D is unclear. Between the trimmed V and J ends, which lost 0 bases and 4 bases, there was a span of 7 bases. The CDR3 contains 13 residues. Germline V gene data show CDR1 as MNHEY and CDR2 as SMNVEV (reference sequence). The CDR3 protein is CASSLSVGYEQYF. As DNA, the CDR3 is TGTGCCAGCAGTTTATCAGTTGGATACGAGCAGTACTTC.

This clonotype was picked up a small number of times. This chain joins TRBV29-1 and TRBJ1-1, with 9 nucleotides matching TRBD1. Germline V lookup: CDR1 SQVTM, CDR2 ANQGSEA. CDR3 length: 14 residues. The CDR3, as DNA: TGCAGTACACAGGGGGCTGCGGGGAACACTGAAGCTTTCTTT. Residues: CSTQGAAGNTEAFF.

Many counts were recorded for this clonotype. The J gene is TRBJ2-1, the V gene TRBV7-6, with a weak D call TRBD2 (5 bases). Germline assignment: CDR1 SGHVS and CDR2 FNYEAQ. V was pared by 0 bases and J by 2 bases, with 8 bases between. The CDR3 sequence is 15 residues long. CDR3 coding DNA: TGTGCCAGCAGCTTAGCTAGCGAGGCCTACAATGAGCAGTTCTTC. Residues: CASSLASEAYNEQFF.

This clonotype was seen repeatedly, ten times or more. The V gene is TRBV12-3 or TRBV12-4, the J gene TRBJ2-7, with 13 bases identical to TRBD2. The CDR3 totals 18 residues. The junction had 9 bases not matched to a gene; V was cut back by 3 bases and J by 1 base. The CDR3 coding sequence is TGTGCCAGCAGTTTCCGACTAGCGGGGGGACGTCAATCCTACGAGCAGTACTTC. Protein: CASSFRLAGGRQSYEQYF.

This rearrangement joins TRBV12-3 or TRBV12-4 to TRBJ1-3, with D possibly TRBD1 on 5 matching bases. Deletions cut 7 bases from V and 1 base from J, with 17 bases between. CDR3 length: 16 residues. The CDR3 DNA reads TGTGCCAGCAAAACCCGGGACGGACATTCTGGAAACACCATATATTTT. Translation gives CASKTRDGHSGNTIYF.

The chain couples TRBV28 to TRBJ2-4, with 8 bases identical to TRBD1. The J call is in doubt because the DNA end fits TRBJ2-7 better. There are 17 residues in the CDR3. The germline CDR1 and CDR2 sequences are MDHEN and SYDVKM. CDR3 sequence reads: CASSHNTLRGRSGEQYF. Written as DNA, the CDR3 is TGTGCCAGCAGTCACAACACCCTCAGGGGGCGTTCTGGCGAGCAGTACTTC.

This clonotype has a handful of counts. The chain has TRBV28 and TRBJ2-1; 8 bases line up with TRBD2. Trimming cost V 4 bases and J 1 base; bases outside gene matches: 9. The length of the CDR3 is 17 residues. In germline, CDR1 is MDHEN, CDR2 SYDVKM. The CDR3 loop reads CASSSVSGGQSYNEQFF. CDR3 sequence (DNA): TGTGCCAGCAGTTCGGTCAGCGGGGGTCAATCCTACAATGAGCAGTTCTTC.

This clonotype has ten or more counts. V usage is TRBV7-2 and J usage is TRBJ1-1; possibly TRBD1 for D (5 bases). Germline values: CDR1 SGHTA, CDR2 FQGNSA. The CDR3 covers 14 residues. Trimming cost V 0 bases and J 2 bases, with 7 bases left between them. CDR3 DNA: TGTGCCAGCAGCTTAGCGGGGGGAAACACTGAAGCTTTCTTT. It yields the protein CASSLAGGNTEAFF.

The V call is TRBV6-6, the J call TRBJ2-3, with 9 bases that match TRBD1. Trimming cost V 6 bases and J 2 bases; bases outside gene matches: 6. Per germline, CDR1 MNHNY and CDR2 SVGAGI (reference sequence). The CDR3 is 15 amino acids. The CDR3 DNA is TGTGCCAGCAGATTGGGACAGGGAAACACAGATACGCAGTATTTT. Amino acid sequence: CASRLGQGNTDTQYF.

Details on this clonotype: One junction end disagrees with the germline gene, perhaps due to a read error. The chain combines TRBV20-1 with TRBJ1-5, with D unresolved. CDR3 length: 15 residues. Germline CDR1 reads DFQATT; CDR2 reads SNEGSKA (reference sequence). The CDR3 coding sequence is TGCAGTGCCGATCCGGCGGGTACCTGGAATCAGCTCCAGCATTTT. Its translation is CSADPAGTWNQLQHF.

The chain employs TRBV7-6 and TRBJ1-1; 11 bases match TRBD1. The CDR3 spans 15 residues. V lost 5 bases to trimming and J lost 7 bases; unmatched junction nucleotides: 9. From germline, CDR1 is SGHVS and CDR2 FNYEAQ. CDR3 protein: CASSKGTGTGGEAFF. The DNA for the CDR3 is TGTGCCAGCAGCAAGGGTACCGGGACAGGGGGTGAAGCTTTCTTT. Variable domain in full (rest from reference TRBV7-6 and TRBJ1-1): GAGVSQSPRYKVTKRGQDVALRCDPISGHVSLYWYRQALGQGPEFLTYFNYEAQQDKSGLPNDRFSAERPEGSISTLTIQRTEQRDSAMYRCASSKGTGTGGEAFFGQGTRLTVV.

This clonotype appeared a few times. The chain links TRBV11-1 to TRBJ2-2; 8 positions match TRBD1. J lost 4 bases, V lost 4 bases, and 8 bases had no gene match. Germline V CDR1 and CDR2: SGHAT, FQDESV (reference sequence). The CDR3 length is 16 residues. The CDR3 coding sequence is TGTGCCAGCAGCTCCGGACAGGGTGGAGGCACCGGGGAGCTGTTTTTT. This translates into CASSSGQGGGTGELFF.

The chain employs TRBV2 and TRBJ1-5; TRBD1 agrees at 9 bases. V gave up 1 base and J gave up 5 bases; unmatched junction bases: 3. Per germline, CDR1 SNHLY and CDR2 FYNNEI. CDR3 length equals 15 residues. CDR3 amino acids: CASSEGWTGDQPQHF. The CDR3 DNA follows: TGTGCCAGCAGTGAAGGTTGGACAGGGGATCAGCCCCAGCATTTT.

The CDR3 reads CASALLYYTDTQYF. The CDR3 nucleotides are TGTGCCAGCGCCCTGCTCTACTACACAGATACGCAGTATTTT. V is TRBV6-5 and J is TRBJ2-3; unclear D gene. Germline CDR1 is MNHEY and CDR2 is SVGAGI. Trimming shortened V by 8 bases and J by 2 bases, and 14 bases separated the two germline ends. This CDR3 contains 14 residues.

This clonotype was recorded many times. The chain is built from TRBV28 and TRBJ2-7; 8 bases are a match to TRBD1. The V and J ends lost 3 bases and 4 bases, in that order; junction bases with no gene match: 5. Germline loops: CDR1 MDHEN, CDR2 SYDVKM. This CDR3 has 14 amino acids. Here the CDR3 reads CASSFRDRSYEQYF. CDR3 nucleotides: TGTGCCAGCAGTTTCCGGGACAGGTCTTACGAGCAGTACTTC.

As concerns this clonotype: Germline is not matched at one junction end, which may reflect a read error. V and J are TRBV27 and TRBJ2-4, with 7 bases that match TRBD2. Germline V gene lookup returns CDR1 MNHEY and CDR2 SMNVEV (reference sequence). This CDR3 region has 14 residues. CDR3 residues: CAGSLSRGGWEQYF. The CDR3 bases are TGTGCCGGCAGTTTAAGTCGCGGGGGATGGGAGCAGTACTTC.

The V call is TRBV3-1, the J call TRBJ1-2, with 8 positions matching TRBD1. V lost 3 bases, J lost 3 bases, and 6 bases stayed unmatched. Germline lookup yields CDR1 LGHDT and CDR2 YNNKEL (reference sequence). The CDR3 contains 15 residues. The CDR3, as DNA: TGTGCCAGCAGCCATGCTGGGGGACAGGACTATGGCTACACCTTC. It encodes CASSHAGGQDYGYTF.

This CDR3 is CASSAGVGGGAQYF. The CDR3 bases are TGCGCCAGCAGTGCCGGGGTAGGAGGTGGGGCCCAGTACTTC. The chain is built from TRBV10-2 and TRBJ2-5; D may be TRBD2 (5 bases). Trimming left V 4 bases short and J 9 bases short, with 18 bases between. Germline CDR1 reads WSHSY; CDR2 reads SAAADI. This CDR3 comprises 14 residues.

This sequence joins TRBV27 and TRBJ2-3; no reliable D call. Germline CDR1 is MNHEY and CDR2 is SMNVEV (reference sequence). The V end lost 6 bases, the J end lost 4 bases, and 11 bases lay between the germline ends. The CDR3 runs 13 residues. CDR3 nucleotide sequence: TGTGCCAGCAGACAGCCCCCGGCAGATACGCAGTATTTT. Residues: CASRQPPADTQYF.

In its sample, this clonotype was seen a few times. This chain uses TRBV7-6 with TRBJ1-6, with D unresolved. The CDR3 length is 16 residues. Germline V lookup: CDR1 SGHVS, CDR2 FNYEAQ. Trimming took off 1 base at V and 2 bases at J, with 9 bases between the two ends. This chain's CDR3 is CASSLDYRTYNSPLHF. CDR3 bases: TGTGCCAGCAGCTTAGACTATAGGACCTATAATTCACCCCTCCACTTT. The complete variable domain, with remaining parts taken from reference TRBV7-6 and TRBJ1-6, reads GAGVSQSPRYKVTKRGQDVALRCDPISGHVSLYWYRQALGQGPEFLTYFNYEAQQDKSGLPNDRFSAERPEGSISTLTIQRTEQRDSAMYRCASSLDYRTYNSPLHFGNGTRLTVT.